The 10 T cell receptor beta chains below were found in one sample sequenced in a study of T-cell memory formation after mild COVID-19. TCRdb used MiXCR to reprocess the 5' RACE reads, holding one entry per CDR3 protein. The sample yields hundreds of thousands of distinct CDR3 sequences, approximately 22% seen once. The material sequenced was PBMCs or a T cell subset sorted from them (not recorded which). Receptors originate from a man aged 18 to 29 who had mild COVID-19 (a few samples of this study predate the infection). Cell type and time point are not known.

This clonotype was counted a few times. The chain joins TRBV12-3 or TRBV12-4 to TRBJ1-2, with 7 nucleotides matching TRBD1. This CDR3 region has 18 residues. The trim removed 6 bases at V and 0 bases at J, leaving 16 bases unmatched. The CDR3 region has the DNA TGTGCCAGCAGCCGCGCCTCGGGACAGACCCTAGCTAACTATGGCTACACCTTC. This encodes CASSRASGQTLANYGYTF.

The rearrangement links TRBV7-8 to TRBJ2-5; tentatively, D is TRBD2 (5 bases). CDR1 is SGHVS, CDR2 FQNEAQ, per germline. This CDR3 region has 13 residues. Trimming stripped 4 bases from V and 3 bases from J, with 9 bases between. CDR3 protein: CASSSGLEETQYF. The CDR3 DNA sequence: TGTGCCAGCAGCTCCGGACTGGAAGAGACCCAGTACTTC.

The table lists this clonotype with a few counts. This chain joins TRBV5-4 and TRBJ1-2; possible D gene TRBD1, 6 bases. Germline V gives CDR1 SGHNT, CDR2 YYREEE (reference sequence). CDR3 length: 15 amino acids. V lost 3 bases, J lost 5 bases, and 17 bases lay in between. The CDR3: CASSSLGGRFYGYTF. CDR3 DNA: TGTGCCAGCAGCTCGCTCGGGGGGCGATTTTATGGCTACACCTTC.

This clonotype appeared many times. V is TRBV7-9 and J is TRBJ2-1; TRBD2 matches at 8 bases. Trimming took 8 bases from V and 0 from J; bases not matched to a gene: 3. In germline, CDR1 is SEHNR, CDR2 FQNEAQ (reference sequence). This CDR3 comprises 14 residues. The CDR3 spells CASPGGVSYNEQFF. In DNA, the CDR3 is TGTGCCAGCCCCGGGGGGGTCTCCTACAATGAGCAGTTCTTC.

This clonotype was detected only a few times. The rearrangement joins TRBV7-9 to TRBJ1-1; D gene uncertain. The CDR3 has 12 amino acids. V lost 1 base to trimming and J lost 7 bases, with 7 bases between them. Germline V CDR1 and CDR2: SEHNR, FQNEAQ (reference sequence). For the CDR3, the DNA is TGTGCCAGCAGCTTAGTGGTCCTTGAAGCTTTCTTT. It is translated as CASSLVVLEAFF. Complete variable domain (other parts from reference TRBV7-9 and TRBJ1-1): DTGVSQNPRHKITKRGQNVTFRCDPISEHNRLYWYRQTLGQGPEFLTYFQNEAQLEKSRLLSDRFSAERPKGSFSTLEIQRTEQGDSAMYLCASSLVVLEAFFGQGTRLTVV.

This clonotype was counted once. The chain couples TRBV3-1 to TRBJ2-5, with D uncertain. The germline V gene has CDR1 LGHDT and CDR2 YNNKEL (reference sequence). V lost 2 bases, J lost 5 bases, and 6 bases lay in between. The length of the CDR3 is 12 residues. DNA of the CDR3: TGTGCCAGCAGCCAATCAGAGGAGACCCAGTACTTC. As protein: CASSQSEETQYF.

In this sample, this clonotype turned up a few times. V and J are TRBV20-1 and TRBJ2-5; 8 bases are a match to TRBD2. The germline gives CDR1 DFQATT, CDR2 SNEGSKA (reference sequence). CDR3 length: 15 residues. V was pared by 0 bases and J by 5 bases, with 8 bases of the junction left unmatched. CDR3 protein: CSARDPGGGLETQYF. The CDR3 region has the DNA TGCAGTGCTAGAGATCCGGGCGGGGGGCTGGAGACCCAGTACTTC.

At least ten counts were recorded for this clonotype. The J gene is TRBJ2-2, the V gene TRBV7-3, with 7 nucleotides matching TRBD1. V dropped 5 bases and J dropped 4; count of bases not matched to a gene: 4. CDR1 and CDR2 (germline): SGHTA, FQGTGA. CDR3 length: 14 amino acids. CDR3 loop: CASSDGQVTGELFF. CDR3 nucleotides: TGTGCCAGCAGCGACGGACAGGTCACCGGGGAGCTGTTTTTT.

This clonotype was seen a few times. V is TRBV11-2 and J is TRBJ1-6; unclear D gene. V was cut by 1 base and J by 7 bases, with 17 bases left in between. The germline CDR1 and CDR2 sequences are SGHAT and FQNNGV. The CDR3 is made up of 17 amino acids. The CDR3 nucleotides are TGTGCCAGCAGCTTAGGGTTCGCGGGCAGTGGGAATTCACCCCTCCACTTT. Translation gives CASSLGFAGSGNSPLHF.

The J gene is TRBJ1-6, the V gene TRBV5-6; the match to TRBD1 covers 9 bases. Germline CDR1 is SGHDT and CDR2 is YYEEEE. Trimming at V came to 5 bases and at J to 9 bases, leaving 6 bases not matched to a gene. This CDR3 is built from 14 residues. The CDR3 loop reads CASRPNRGLSPLHF. The CDR3 region has the DNA TGTGCCAGCAGACCAAACAGGGGGCTTTCACCCCTCCACTTT.